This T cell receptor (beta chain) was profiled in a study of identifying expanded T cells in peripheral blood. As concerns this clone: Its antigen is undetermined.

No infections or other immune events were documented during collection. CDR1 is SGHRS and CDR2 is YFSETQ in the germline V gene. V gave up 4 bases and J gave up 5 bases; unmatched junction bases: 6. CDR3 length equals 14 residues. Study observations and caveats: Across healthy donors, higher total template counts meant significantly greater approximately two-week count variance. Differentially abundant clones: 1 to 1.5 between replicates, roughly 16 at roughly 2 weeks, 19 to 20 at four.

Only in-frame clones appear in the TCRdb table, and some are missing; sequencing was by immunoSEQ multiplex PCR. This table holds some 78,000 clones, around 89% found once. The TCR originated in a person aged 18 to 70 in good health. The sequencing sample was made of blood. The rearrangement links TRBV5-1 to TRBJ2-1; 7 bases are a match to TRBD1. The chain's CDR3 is CASSRGQRNNEQFF. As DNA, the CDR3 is TGCGCCAGCAGCCGGGGACAGCGAAACAATGAGCAGTTCTTC.